The 15 T cell receptor beta chains listed next were all sequenced from one sample in a study of vaccination effects on CD4 cells after COVID-19. No antigen has been identified for these receptors. The data were produced by immunoSEQ multiplex PCR, yet TCRdb's version contains in-frame clones alone and is incomplete. The sample lists under 35,000 clones, approximately 71% occurring once. Antigen-specific CD4+ T cells were first expanded with viral peptide pools by the ViraFEST assay and only then sequenced. Culture lasted roughly 9 days before CD4+ T cell isolation. Two doses of BNT162b2 or mRNA-1273 vaccine were administered to participants. Here the sequenced sample was CD4+ T cells from PBMCs cultured with HCoV-NL63 spike peptides, taken after COVID-19 vaccination. The receptors come from a human donor who received a COVID-19 vaccine.

The CDR3 DNA reads TGCGCCAGCAGCCAAGATAATATCGCGGGACAGAAGGCACACTCTGGAAACACCATATATTTT. Encoded protein: CASSQDNIAGQKAHSGNTIYF. J is TRBJ1-3 and V is TRBV4-1, with 7 nucleotides matching TRBD1. Germline loops: CDR1 MGHRA, CDR2 YSYEKL. The CDR3 has 21 amino acids. Trimming cost V 0 bases and J 0 bases; bases outside gene matches: 17.

Within the sample, this clone is large. V is TRBV9 and J is TRBJ2-3, with 7 bases matching TRBD1. Germline CDR1 and CDR2: SGDLS and YYNGEE. The CDR3 loop spans 16 amino acids. V lost 4 bases, J lost 3 bases, and 11 bases stayed unmatched. For the CDR3, the DNA is TGTGCCAGCAGCTCTACAGGGGTGACACTAACAGATACGCAGTATTTT. It is translated as CASSSTGVTLTDTQYF.

The chain joins TRBV9 to TRBJ2-3; 8 positions match TRBD2. The V gene's germline CDR1 is SGDLS and CDR2 YYNGEE. The V and J ends lost 5 bases and 3 bases, in that order; junction bases with no gene match: 5. The CDR3 sequence is 14 residues long. CDR3 protein: CASRGPSGTDTQYF. Here the CDR3 DNA reads TGTGCCAGCAGGGGGCCTAGCGGGACAGATACGCAGTATTTT.

The gene calls are TRBV30 and TRBJ2-5, with 12 bases that match TRBD2. The CDR3 contains 18 residues. CDR1 is GTSNPN, CDR2 SVGIG, per germline (reference sequence). Germline trimming cut 2 bases from V and 0 bases from J; bases unmatched to any gene: 10. CDR3 sequence: CAWSFFPRLAGDQETQYF. The DNA of the CDR3 is TGTGCCTGGAGTTTCTTCCCGCGACTAGCGGGGGACCAAGAGACCCAGTACTTC.

The CDR3: CSARAGGGYTF. The CDR3 nucleotides read TGCAGTGCTAGAGCTGGGGGTGGCTACACCTTC. The rearrangement uses TRBV20-1 and TRBJ1-2, with D perhaps TRBD1 (5 bases). The V end lost 1 base, the J end lost 7 bases, and 7 bases lay between the germline ends. The CDR3 loop spans 11 amino acids. The germline gives CDR1 DFQATT, CDR2 SNEGSKA (reference sequence).

V gene TRBV30 combines with J gene TRBJ1-6; no reliable D call. Trimming took 5 bases from V and 6 from J, leaving 11 bases between them. Germline CDR1 GTSNPN, CDR2 SVGIG (reference sequence). The CDR3 totals 13 residues. Here the CDR3 reads CAWQPGRNSPLHF. Here the CDR3 DNA reads TGTGCCTGGCAACCCGGGCGTAATTCACCCCTCCACTTT.

The chain couples TRBV7-8 to TRBJ2-7; TRBD2 is a possible D gene (6 bases). V lost 1 base and J lost 3, with 10 bases in between. The CDR3 has 14 residues. In germline, CDR1 is SGHVS, CDR2 FQNEAQ. CDR3 bases: TGTGCCAGCAGCTTAGTTCGGGGGAACTACGAGCAGTACTTC. It is translated as CASSLVRGNYEQYF.

V is TRBV6-6 and J is TRBJ1-2; no firm D call. From germline, CDR1 is MNHNY and CDR2 SVGAGI (reference sequence). Trimming removed 2 bases at V and 6 bases at J, with 7 bases between. The CDR3 length is 12 residues. CDR3 coding DNA: TGTGCCAGCAGTTACAGGGAGGATGGCTACACCTTC. Its translation is CASSYREDGYTF.

The sample holds a few counts of this clone. The CDR3 sequence is CASSLVLAGGDSTDTQYF. Here the CDR3 DNA reads TGTGCCAGCTCACTTGTACTAGCGGGGGGAGACAGCACAGATACGCAGTATTTT. The chain uses TRBV18 and TRBJ2-3; TRBD2 aligns across 12 bases. V shed 4 bases, J shed 0 bases, and the junction held 8 bases outside the gene matches. The length of the CDR3 is 18 residues. From germline, CDR1 is KGHSH and CDR2 LQKENI.

The chain couples TRBV7-9 to TRBJ2-7; D gene uncertain. V lost 5 bases, J lost 3 bases, and 11 bases lay in between. Germline CDR1 is SEHNR and CDR2 is FQNEAQ (reference sequence). The CDR3 runs 13 residues. CDR3 DNA: TGTGCCAGCAGCCTAGGAGCGAACTACGAGCAGTACTTC. Encoded protein: CASSLGANYEQYF.

The CDR3 region has the DNA TGTGCCAGCAGCCCACAGGGACAGACCTCTGGAAACACCATATATTTT. Encoded protein: CASSPQGQTSGNTIYF. The chain employs TRBV5-4 and TRBJ1-3; 7 positions agree with TRBD1. With 4 bases clipped from V and 0 bases from J, the junction kept 7 bases outside the gene matches. Germline loops: CDR1 SGHNT, CDR2 YYREEE (reference sequence). The CDR3 has 16 residues.

The chain links TRBV19 to TRBJ1-1; tentatively, D is TRBD1 (6 bases). The V gene lost 6 bases and the J gene lost 1 base, with 9 bases spanning the gap. The germline V gene has CDR1 LNHDA and CDR2 SQIVND (reference sequence). The CDR3 totals 13 residues. CDR3 DNA sequence: TGTGCCAGTAGCGGACAGTGGAACACTGAAGCTTTCTTT. This codes for CASSGQWNTEAFF.

The gene calls are TRBV5-1 and TRBJ1-5; TRBD1 is a possible D gene (5 bases). The CDR3 sequence is 16 residues long. Trimming removed 0 bases at V and 3 bases at J, with 13 bases between. The germline CDR1 and CDR2 sequences are SGHRS and YFSETQ. The CDR3 here is CASSLEGTANNQPQHF. The DNA for the CDR3 is TGCGCCAGCAGCTTGGAAGGGACGGCAAACAATCAGCCCCAGCATTTT.

The V call is TRBV6-4, the J call TRBJ2-3, with TRBD1 matching over 9 bases. CDR1 and CDR2 (germline): MRHNA, SNTAGT. The CDR3 length is 16 residues. V was clipped by 5 bases and J by 2 bases; unmatched bases: 8. The CDR3 sequence: CASSPQNRGPTDTQYF. Written as DNA, the CDR3 is TGTGCCAGCAGTCCCCAAAACAGGGGGCCCACAGATACGCAGTATTTT.

The CDR3: CASSSLTMRTEAFF. CDR3 DNA: TGTGCCAGCAGTTCCTTGACAATGAGGACTGAAGCTTTCTTT. J is TRBJ1-1 and V is TRBV27; D remains ambiguous. V shed 4 bases and J shed 5 bases, with 14 bases lying between them. Per the germline V gene, CDR1 is MNHEY and CDR2 is SMNVEV (reference sequence). The CDR3 loop spans 14 amino acids.